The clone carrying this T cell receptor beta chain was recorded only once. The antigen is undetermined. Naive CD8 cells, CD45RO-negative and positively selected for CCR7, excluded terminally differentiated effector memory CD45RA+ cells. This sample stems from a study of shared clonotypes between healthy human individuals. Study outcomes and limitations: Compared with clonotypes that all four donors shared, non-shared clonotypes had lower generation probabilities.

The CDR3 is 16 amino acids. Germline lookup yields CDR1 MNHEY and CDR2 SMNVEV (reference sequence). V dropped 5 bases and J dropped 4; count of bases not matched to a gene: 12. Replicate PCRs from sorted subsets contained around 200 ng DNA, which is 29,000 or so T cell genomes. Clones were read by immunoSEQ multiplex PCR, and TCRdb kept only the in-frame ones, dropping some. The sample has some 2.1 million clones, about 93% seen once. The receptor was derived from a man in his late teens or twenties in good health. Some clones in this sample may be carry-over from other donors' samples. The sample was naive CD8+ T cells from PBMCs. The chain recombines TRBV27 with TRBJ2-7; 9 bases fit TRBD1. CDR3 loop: CASSTLTGTGFYEQYF. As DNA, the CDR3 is TGTGCCAGCAGTACTTTGACCGGGACAGGGTTTTACGAGCAGTACTTC.